This record concerns one T cell receptor beta chain sequence. The antigen remains undetermined. The source of the sample is a study of blood T cells in healthy people across ages. Study-wide results and limits: Long-lived and aged donors differed, with more naive CD4+ cells and higher diversity in the long-lived.

The use of a sample-barcoded 5' primer and a J-beta primer mix characterized a second PCR of about 7 to 12 cycles. TCRdb redid the calling of the 5' RACE reads with MiXCR, one entry per CDR3 protein. The table shows about 760,000 distinct CDR3 sequences, with roughly three fifths occurring only once. The ends lost 2 bases at V and 11 bases at J; junction bases unmatched: 12. This CDR3 region has 15 residues. Germline CDR1 is SGHVS and CDR2 is FNYEAQ. The sequenced sample consisted of blood. The origin of this receptor is a man between 35 and 55 years old in good health. V is TRBV7-6 and J is TRBJ2-5; 9 bases match TRBD2. The CDR3 nucleotides are TGTGCCAGCAGCTTATTCGCGGGGGGGCCAAGTGAGCAGTACTTC. Translated, it gives CASSLFAGGPSEQYF.